This T cell receptor beta chain was documented in a study of blood T cell repertoires in COVID-19. Study information: Acute and convalescent COVID-19 samples came from the United States, Italy and Spain. T cells, B-cell-depleted T cells, or PBMCs supplied cDNA or gDNA.

V was shortened by 3 bases and J by 6 bases, with 10 bases between the two germline ends. This CDR3 region has 13 residues. CDR1 is LGHNA and CDR2 is YNFKEQ in the germline V gene. Assay used: immunoSEQ multiplex PCR; TCRdb lists only in-frame clones, some missing. This repertoire shows 150,000 to 200,000 clones, around 84% found once; its top ten account for 14%. This clonotype was sampled from a woman in her seventies with COVID-19, enrolled during active disease. This sequence joins TRBV4-2 and TRBJ2-3; D gene uncertain. Sample: peripheral blood. The CDR3 spells CASSHRIQDTQYF. CDR3 sequence (DNA): TGTGCCAGCAGCCATCGAATACAGGATACGCAGTATTTT.